The source of this T cell receptor beta chain is a study of CD8 T cells in Susac syndrome. Study-level results: It was acknowledged in the study that its TCR sequencing and HLA analysis involved a relatively small number of individuals.

About 0.5 to 1 ug RNA was reverse transcribed with random hexamers. Multiplex PCR with immunoSEQ amplified the TCR beta CDR3 across 54 Vbeta and 13 Jbeta. MiXCR was run by TCRdb on the immunoSEQ multiplex PCR reads, yielding one entry per CDR3 protein. The table lists under 250,000 distinct CDR3 sequences, about 93% of them singletons, with less than 0.075% in the top ten. Worth noting for this clonotype: Its cognate antigen is unknown.

The authors sequenced TCR beta from blood CD8+ and CD4+ T cells. TEMRA cells were FACS-enriched, unlike CD8+ and CD4+ T cells, which were negatively isolated. The CDR3 loop spans 13 amino acids. Trimming removed 4 bases at V and 1 base at J, with 8 bases between. The germline gives CDR1 SGHRS, CDR2 YFSETQ. The receptor was isolated from a human donor with multiple sclerosis. The chain uses TRBV5-1 and TRBJ1-2; D unresolved. Sequences were obtained from CD4+ T cells from PBMCs. The CDR3 sequence is CASSEGVNYGYTF. CDR3 DNA: TGCGCCAGCAGCGAGGGAGTTAACTATGGCTACACCTTC. The variable domain in full, with the rest retrieved from reference TRBV5-1 and TRBJ1-2, is KAGVTQTPRYLIKTRGQQVTLSCSPISGHRSVSWYQQTPGQGLQFLFEYFSETQRNKGNFPGRFSGRQFSNSRSEMNVSTLELGDSALYLCASSEGVNYGYTFGSGTRLTVV.